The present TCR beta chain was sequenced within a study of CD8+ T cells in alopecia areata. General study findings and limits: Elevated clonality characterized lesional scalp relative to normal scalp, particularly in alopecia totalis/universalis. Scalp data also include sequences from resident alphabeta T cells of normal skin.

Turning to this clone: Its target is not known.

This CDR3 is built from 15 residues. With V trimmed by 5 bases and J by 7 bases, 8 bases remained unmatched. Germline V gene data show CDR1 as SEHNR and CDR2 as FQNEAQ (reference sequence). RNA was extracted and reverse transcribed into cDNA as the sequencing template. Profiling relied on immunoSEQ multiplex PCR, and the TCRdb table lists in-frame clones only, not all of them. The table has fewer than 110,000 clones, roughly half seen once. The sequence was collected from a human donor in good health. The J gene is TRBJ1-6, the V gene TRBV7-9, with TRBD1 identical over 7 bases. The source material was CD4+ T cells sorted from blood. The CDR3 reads CASSTGQVGNSPLHF. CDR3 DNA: TGTGCCAGCAGCACAGGACAGGTCGGGAATTCACCCCTCCACTTT.